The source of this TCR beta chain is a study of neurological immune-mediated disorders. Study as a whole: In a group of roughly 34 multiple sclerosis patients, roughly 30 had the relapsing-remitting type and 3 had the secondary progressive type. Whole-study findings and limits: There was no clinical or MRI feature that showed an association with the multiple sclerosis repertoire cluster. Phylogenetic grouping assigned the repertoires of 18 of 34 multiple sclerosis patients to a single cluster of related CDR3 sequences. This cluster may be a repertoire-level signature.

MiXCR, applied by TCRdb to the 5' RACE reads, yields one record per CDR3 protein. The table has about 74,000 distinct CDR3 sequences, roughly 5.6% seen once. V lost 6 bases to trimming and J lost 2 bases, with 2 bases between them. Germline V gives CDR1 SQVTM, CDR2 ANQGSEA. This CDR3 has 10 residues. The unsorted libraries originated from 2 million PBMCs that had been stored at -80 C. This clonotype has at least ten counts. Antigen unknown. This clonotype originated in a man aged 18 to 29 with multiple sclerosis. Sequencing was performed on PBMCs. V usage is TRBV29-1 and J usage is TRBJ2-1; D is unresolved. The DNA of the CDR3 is TGCAGCGTAGCCTACAATGAGCAGTTCTTC. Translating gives CSVAYNEQFF.